This entry concerns a single T cell receptor beta chain. The antigen this receptor binds is unknown. Qualities for individual bases were not recorded, and no much larger clone is one base off. This entry is derived from a study of lymphopenia after photon versus proton radiotherapy (dated by TCRdb to about 2019). A note on the overall study: In patients with gastrointestinal tumors who developed high-grade lymphopenia, the study compared the immunological effects of photon radiation therapy with those of proton radiation therapy. The study aimed to characterize how the two radiation modalities differ in their impact on the immune system. The cohort included over 15 patients with gastrointestinal tumors who developed lymphopenia after receiving either photon or proton therapy. Study-wide conclusions, independent of this receptor: During treatment, patients who received photon therapy lost naive T cells and TCR diversity and gained effector/memory populations, whereas patients who received proton therapy remained relatively stable. The survival association was examined only in patients who died, and the authors described better survival with proton therapy as a possibility, not as a demonstrated result. Across the cohort, among patients who died, a greater drop in TCR diversity after the nadir was inversely correlated with overall survival time. After the lymphocyte count nadir, photon-treated repertoires showed oligoclonal expansion, especially of CD8+ Temra cells, which drove the drop in diversity.

V was cut back by 1 base and J by 7 bases, leaving a gap of 10 bases between them. From the cysteine through the phenylalanine, the CDR3 covers 13 amino acids. Solely the CDR3 DNA is kept, with 39 bases framed from the first base. CDR1 SGHDN and CDR2 FVKESK are derived from the germline V gene. Library creation used the immunoSEQ multiplex PCR assay. Alongside multiparametric flow cytometry, deep sequencing of rearranged TCR beta loci was used to profile the T cell repertoires. TCRdb limited this immuneACCESS table to in-frame rearrangements with V and J called. A share of clones is missing; checked studies link under half to unresolved V genes, and the rest is unexplained. A total of some 20,000 clones appear in this sample, approximately 84% of them only once. The ten largest clones add up to roughly 2.8% of the sample.

The chain was built from TRBV14 and TRBJ2-5; the D gene is perhaps TRBD1 or TRBD2, each of them matching over 5 bases. Source: peripheral blood, taken from a patient treated with photon-based radiotherapy. The clonotype was recovered from a woman aged 45 to 65 with pancreatic cancer. CDR3 sequence: CASSQVGDRTQYF. In nucleotides, the sequence is TGTGCCAGCAGCCAAGTGGGGGATCGGACCCAGTACTTC. The reference TRBV14 and TRBJ2-5 proteins fill in what lies around the CDR3, so the full variable domain reads EAGVTQFPSHSVIEKGQTVTLRCDPISGHDNLYWYRRVMGKEIKFLLHFVKESKQDESGMPNNRFLAERTGGTYSTLKVQPAELEDSGVYFCASSQVGDRTQYFGPGTRLLVL.